A single sample gave rise to the 25 T cell receptor beta chains below, sequenced in a study of blood T cell repertoires in COVID-19. This table comes from immunoSEQ multiplex PCR, and its TCRdb copy is limited to in-frame clones, with some not included. The sample yields about 150,000 clones, approximately 86% seen once. The sequencing input was peripheral blood. The source of these receptors is a man aged 65-85 years with acute or convalescent COVID-19.

V usage is TRBV9 and J usage is TRBJ2-1; maybe TRBD1 (5 bases). Deletions cut 4 bases from V and 1 base from J, with 12 bases between. The CDR3 runs 15 residues. Germline CDR1 and CDR2: SGDLS and YYNGEE. CDR3 sequence: CASSPGSGSYNEQFF. The CDR3 bases are TGTGCCAGCAGCCCAGGGTCTGGGTCCTACAATGAGCAGTTCTTC.

The chain is built from TRBV7-3 and TRBJ2-6; a possible D gene is TRBD1 (6 bases). V was shortened by 5 bases and J by 8 bases, with 10 bases between the two germline ends. The CDR3 consists of 13 residues. Germline CDR1 SGHTA, CDR2 FQGTGA. The CDR3: CASSPGTTNVLTF. In DNA form, the CDR3 reads TGTGCCAGCAGCCCCGGGACAACCAACGTCCTGACTTTC. Full variable domain (rest looked up from reference TRBV7-3 and TRBJ2-6): GAGVSQTPSNKVTEKGKYVELRCDPISGHTALYWYRQSLGQGPEFLIYFQGTGAADDSGLPNDRFFAVRPEGSVSTLKIQRTERGDSAVYLCASSPGTTNVLTFGAGSRLTVL.

The chain recombines TRBV5-5 with TRBJ2-3; possibly TRBD2 for D (5 bases). Trimming removed 4 bases from V and 1 base from J, with 16 bases in between. The CDR3 runs 16 residues. Per germline, CDR1 SGHKS and CDR2 YYEKEE (reference sequence). The CDR3: CASSRGLLSGTDTQYF. CDR3 sequence (DNA): TGTGCCAGCAGCCGTGGACTGCTGTCCGGCACAGATACGCAGTATTTT.

This sequence joins TRBV19 and TRBJ2-7; D perhaps matches TRBD1 (5 bases). The germline V and J ends were trimmed by 4 bases and 3 bases, with 10 bases remaining between them. CDR3 size: 13 residues. Germline CDR1 and CDR2: LNHDA and SQIVND (reference sequence). CDR3 residues: CASSNSGNYEQYF. CDR3 DNA: TGTGCCAGTAGTAACTCAGGGAACTACGAGCAGTACTTC.

V and J are TRBV30 and TRBJ2-2; possible D gene TRBD2, 5 bases. This CDR3 is built from 11 residues. The germline CDR1 and CDR2 sequences are GTSNPN and SVGIG (reference sequence). Trimming left V 6 bases short and J 5 bases short, with 7 bases between. CDR3 protein: CACGETGELFF. In DNA form, the CDR3 reads TGTGCCTGCGGGGAAACCGGGGAGCTGTTTTTT.

This sequence joins TRBV18 and TRBJ2-5, with 9 nucleotides matching TRBD2. The CDR3 totals 16 residues. Germline CDR1 and CDR2: KGHSH and LQKENI. Germline trimming cut 1 base from V and 5 bases from J; bases unmatched to any gene: 8. The CDR3 here is CASSPLNAGGGETQYF. As DNA, the CDR3 is TGTGCCAGCTCACCACTCAACGCGGGAGGGGGTGAGACCCAGTACTTC.

Ten or more counts support this clone. The rearrangement joins TRBV19 to TRBJ1-2; TRBD1 is a possible D gene (5 bases). The CDR3 loop spans 21 amino acids. The V gene lost 1 base and the J gene lost 0 bases, with 27 bases spanning the gap. Germline V lookup: CDR1 LNHDA, CDR2 SQIVND (reference sequence). This CDR3 is CASSIVYLPSGYTNSNYGYTF. The CDR3, as DNA: TGTGCCAGTAGTATAGTATATTTACCCTCAGGGTATACTAATTCTAACTATGGCTACACCTTC.

V is TRBV6-5 and J is TRBJ1-2; D is ambiguous. Germline V gene lookup returns CDR1 MNHEY and CDR2 SVGAGI. The CDR3 has 12 amino acids. With 6 bases removed from V and 8 bases from J, the gap between germline ends came to 13 bases. CDR3 bases: TGTGCCAGCAGGGCGGTTTCGGGAGGCTACACCTTC. It translates to CASRAVSGGYTF.

The gene calls are TRBV6-5 and TRBJ1-1; possibly TRBD1 for D (5 bases). CDR1 and CDR2 (germline): MNHEY, SVGAGI. Trimming stripped 0 bases from V and 5 bases from J, with 10 bases between. The CDR3 length is 14 residues. CDR3 sequence: CASSYSTVGTEAFF. The CDR3 DNA is TGTGCCAGCAGTTACTCGACAGTTGGAACTGAAGCTTTCTTT.

The genes are TRBV19 and TRBJ1-3, with D perhaps matching TRBD1 (5 bases). There are 13 residues in the CDR3. Germline loops: CDR1 LNHDA, CDR2 SQIVND (reference sequence). V gave up 7 bases and J gave up 0 bases, with 7 bases separating them. This CDR3 reads CASTQVSGNTIYF. The CDR3 coding sequence is TGTGCCAGTACACAGGTCTCTGGAAACACCATATATTTT.

The chain is built from TRBV19 and TRBJ1-5; 7 bases map to TRBD1. The CDR3 sequence is 16 residues long. J gave up 0 bases and V 2 bases, and 4 bases lay outside the gene matches. The V gene's germline CDR1 is LNHDA and CDR2 SQIVND (reference sequence). The CDR3 DNA follows: TGTGCCAGTAGTATACAGGGGGTGTATAGCAATCAGCCCCAGCATTTT. Translated: CASSIQGVYSNQPQHF. Using reference TRBV19 and TRBJ1-5 for the parts outside the CDR3, the full variable domain is DGGITQSPKYLFRKEGQNVTLSCEQNLNHDAMYWYRQDPGQGLRLIYYSQIVNDFQKGDIAEGYSVSREKKESFPLTVTSAQKNPTAFYLCASSIQGVYSNQPQHFGDGTRLSIL.

This clone showed up just once. This chain connects TRBV9 to TRBJ1-1, with D tentatively TRBD1 (5 bases). The CDR3 covers 15 residues. The germline V gene encodes CDR1 SGDLS and CDR2 YYNGEE. Trimming left V 0 bases short and J 5 bases short, with 14 bases between. Here the CDR3 reads CASSVDGRAGTEAFF. The CDR3, as DNA: TGTGCCAGCAGCGTAGACGGCAGGGCGGGAACTGAAGCTTTCTTT.

The V gene is TRBV27, the J gene TRBJ1-2; D remains unclear. The CDR3 totals 15 residues. V shed 3 bases and J shed 4 bases, with 15 bases lying between them. Germline V gene sequence: CDR1 MNHEY, CDR2 SMNVEV (reference sequence). The chain's CDR3 is CASSLGGRAGYGYTF. DNA for the CDR3: TGTGCCAGCAGTTTGGGCGGGAGAGCAGGCTATGGCTACACCTTC.

The V gene is TRBV28, the J gene TRBJ1-2, with a possible D match to TRBD1 (5 bases). Germline-derived CDR1 and CDR2 are MDHEN and SYDVKM. The CDR3 loop spans 14 amino acids. V was cut by 11 bases and J by 0 bases, with 16 bases left in between. The CDR3 DNA is TGTGCCGGAGCTCGGGGGGACGCTAACTATGGCTACACCTTC. It translates to CAGARGDANYGYTF.

Only one count was recorded for this clone. The chain couples TRBV27 to TRBJ2-7; 12 bases line up with TRBD2. CDR3 length: 20 amino acids. Trimming removed 0 bases from V and 0 bases from J; junction bases left unmatched: 12. Germline CDR1 and CDR2: MNHEY and SMNVEV (reference sequence). CDR3 region: CASSLSPRLAGDPNSYEQYF. In DNA, the CDR3 is TGTGCCAGCAGTTTATCCCCTCGACTAGCGGGAGATCCCAACTCCTACGAGCAGTACTTC.

The V and J genes are TRBV19 and TRBJ2-7; 13 bases agree with TRBD2. V was clipped by 6 bases and J by 3 bases; unmatched bases: 5. The length of the CDR3 is 15 residues. The germline V gene encodes CDR1 LNHDA and CDR2 SQIVND (reference sequence). The CDR3 loop reads CASREGLAGIYEQYF. The CDR3 DNA reads as TGTGCCAGTAGGGAGGGACTAGCGGGAATCTACGAGCAGTACTTC.

This clone showed up just a few times. The J gene is TRBJ2-1, the V gene TRBV24-1; 11 positions match TRBD2. The CDR3 has 15 residues. Germline V gives CDR1 KGHDR, CDR2 SFDVKD. V trimming: 5 bases; J trimming: 6 bases; junction bases outside the gene matches: 5. The CDR3: CATSGPGLAVNEQFF. In DNA form, the CDR3 reads TGTGCCACCAGTGGGCCGGGACTAGCGGTCAATGAGCAGTTCTTC.

The chain combines TRBV9 with TRBJ1-5; a possible D gene is TRBD1 (5 bases). Trimming left V 0 bases short and J 0 bases short, with 13 bases between. CDR1 SGDLS and CDR2 YYNGEE come from the germline V gene. This CDR3 region has 17 residues. The CDR3 is CASSVECRGNSNQPQHF. DNA for the CDR3: TGTGCCAGCAGCGTAGAATGTCGGGGGAATAGCAATCAGCCCCAGCATTTT.

This clone has at least ten counts. J is TRBJ2-7 and V is TRBV6-5; TRBD2 might be the D (5 bases). CDR3 length equals 16 residues. Per the germline V gene, CDR1 is MNHEY and CDR2 is SVGAGI. Trimming removed 0 bases from V and 0 bases from J, with 12 bases in between. The CDR3 region has the DNA TGTGCCAGCAGTTACTCCTCGGACGGGGTCTCCTACGAGCAGTACTTC. It translates to CASSYSSDGVSYEQYF.

The J gene is TRBJ1-2, the V gene TRBV6-6; TRBD1 agrees at 9 bases. Germline loops: CDR1 MNHNY, CDR2 SVGAGI (reference sequence). V shed 7 bases, J shed 4 bases, and the junction held 7 bases outside the gene matches. This CDR3 comprises 14 residues. The CDR3 sequence: CASTQGQGGYGYTF. DNA of the CDR3: TGTGCCAGCACCCAGGGACAGGGAGGCTATGGCTACACCTTC.

This chain uses TRBV7-9 with TRBJ1-1; TRBD1 agrees at 7 bases. Per germline, CDR1 SEHNR and CDR2 FQNEAQ (reference sequence). The V and J ends lost 2 bases and 3 bases, in that order; junction bases with no gene match: 3. The length of the CDR3 is 14 residues. This chain's CDR3 is CASSLKGADTEAFF. CDR3 in DNA: TGTGCCAGCAGCTTAAAGGGGGCGGACACTGAAGCTTTCTTT.

The chain recombines TRBV27 with TRBJ2-7; D might be TRBD2 (6 bases). Germline V gene sequence: CDR1 MNHEY, CDR2 SMNVEV (reference sequence). V lost 6 bases to trimming and J lost 0 bases, with 15 bases between them. The CDR3 loop spans 15 amino acids. CDR3 in amino acids: CASSRGTGGSYEQYF. Written as DNA, the CDR3 is TGTGCCAGCAGCCGCGGGACCGGGGGCTCCTACGAGCAGTACTTC.

The CDR3 region is CASSHDTGWGTEAFF. For the CDR3, the DNA is TGTGCCAGCAGCCACGATACAGGGTGGGGAACTGAAGCTTTCTTT. V and J are TRBV14 and TRBJ1-1, with D perhaps TRBD1 (6 bases). Germline V gene sequence: CDR1 SGHDN, CDR2 FVKESK. This CDR3 spans 15 amino acids. Trimming took 3 bases from V and 5 from J, leaving 16 bases between them.

The rearrangement joins TRBV5-1 to TRBJ2-1, with 10 bases lining up with TRBD2. V shed 4 bases and J 6 bases; nucleotides not matched to a gene: 7. The germline V gene has CDR1 SGHRS and CDR2 YFSETQ. The CDR3 loop spans 15 amino acids. The DNA for the CDR3 is TGCGCCAGCAGCCTAGCGGGAGAAAATGTCAATGAGCAGTTCTTC. It codes for CASSLAGENVNEQFF.

CDR3 sequence: CASSRDRANSPLHF. CDR3 sequence (DNA): TGTGCCAGCAGTCGTGACAGGGCTAATTCACCCCTCCACTTT. The genes are TRBV6-5 and TRBJ1-6, with 7 bases that match TRBD1. J was trimmed by 6 bases and V by 5 bases; bases with no gene match: 4. The CDR3 is made up of 14 amino acids. Germline assignment: CDR1 MNHEY and CDR2 SVGAGI.